This passage covers 26 T cell receptor beta chains from one sample sequenced in a study of blood T cell repertoires in COVID-19. Sequencing was performed with immunoSEQ multiplex PCR; in TCRdb, only in-frame clones are kept and a portion is missing. The data contain roughly 220,000 clones, 80% to 90% of them seen just once; the ten biggest clones take up over 2.5%. Sample: peripheral blood. These receptors all stem from a man aged 50 or older who had recovered from COVID-19.

This rearrangement joins TRBV5-8 to TRBJ2-7, with D maybe TRBD1 (5 bases). V was pared by 4 bases and J by 3 bases, with 20 bases between. This CDR3 has 16 amino acids. CDR1 SGHTS and CDR2 YDEGEE come from the germline V gene. This chain's CDR3 is CASSLRGATRGYEQYF. For the CDR3, the DNA is TGTGCCAGCAGCCTCCGTGGGGCGACCAGAGGCTACGAGCAGTACTTC.

This sequence joins TRBV30 and TRBJ2-7; possibly TRBD1 for D (6 bases). This CDR3 has 13 residues. In germline, CDR1 is GTSNPN, CDR2 SVGIG (reference sequence). V was trimmed by 5 bases and J by 3 bases, leaving 14 bases between them. CDR3: CAWRRTAFYEQYF. The CDR3 nucleotides read TGTGCCTGGCGAAGGACAGCGTTCTACGAGCAGTACTTC.

V and J are TRBV24-1 and TRBJ2-1; 7 nucleotides match TRBD2. This CDR3 has 16 residues. Germline loops: CDR1 KGHDR, CDR2 SFDVKD. The trim removed 2 bases at V and 9 bases at J, leaving 12 bases unmatched. CDR3: CATSDWASGKGGEQFF. In DNA form, the CDR3 reads TGTGCCACCAGTGATTGGGCCAGCGGGAAGGGCGGTGAGCAGTTCTTC.

The rearrangement joins TRBV9 to TRBJ1-5, with 12 bases identical to TRBD1. V shed 3 bases, J shed 7 bases, and the junction held 5 bases outside the gene matches. The CDR3 is made up of 15 amino acids. Germline CDR1 and CDR2: SGDLS and YYNGEE. CDR3 in DNA: TGTGCCAGCAGCGCGGGACAGGGGGCAAGACAGCCCCAGCATTTT. Protein product: CASSAGQGARQPQHF.

The rearrangement joins TRBV29-1 to TRBJ2-7, with 8 bases lining up with TRBD1. CDR3 length: 13 residues. V lost 7 bases and J lost 2; bases outside the gene matches: 7. The germline V gene encodes CDR1 SQVTM and CDR2 ANQGSEA. The CDR3 here is CSAWTGITYEQYF. Here the CDR3 DNA reads TGCAGCGCGTGGACAGGGATCACCTACGAGCAGTACTTC.

J is TRBJ2-7 and V is TRBV6-2 or TRBV6-3; TRBD2 matches at 10 bases. This CDR3 region has 14 residues. Per germline, CDR1 MNHEY and CDR2 SVGEGT. Unmatched junction bases numbered 6, after V lost 6 bases and J lost 4 bases. CDR3 coding DNA: TGTGCCAGCAGCCTAGCGGGAGTGGGTTACGAGCAGTACTTC. Translation: CASSLAGVGYEQYF.

The rearrangement links TRBV5-1 to TRBJ2-1; 9 nucleotides agree with TRBD2. The trim removed 3 bases at V and 10 bases at J, leaving 11 bases unmatched. Germline V CDR1 and CDR2: SGHRS, YFSETQ. This CDR3 is 15 amino acids long. As DNA, the CDR3 is TGCGCCAGCAGCTCCGTAGCGGGAGCGGGATTGGAGCAGTTCTTC. Its translation: CASSSVAGAGLEQFF.

This clone was seen a single time. V is TRBV5-1 and J is TRBJ2-3; 8 bases agree with TRBD2. The ends lost 1 base at V and 5 bases at J; junction bases unmatched: 6. The CDR3 is 15 residues long. Germline loops: CDR1 SGHRS, CDR2 YFSETQ. The DNA of the CDR3 is TGCGCCAGCAGCTTGCGGGGGGGCGCCGGAGATACGCAGTATTTT. Translating gives CASSLRGGAGDTQYF.

CDR3 coding DNA: TGCGCCAGCGGATGGGGGATAGCGGGAGGCTCCTACAATGAGCAGTTCTTC. Protein sequence: CASGWGIAGGSYNEQFF. The chain joins TRBV10-2 to TRBJ2-1; 10 nucleotides align to TRBD2. This CDR3 is 17 amino acids long. In germline, CDR1 is WSHSY, CDR2 SAAADI. J was trimmed by 0 bases and V by 8 bases; bases with no gene match: 10.

The chain employs TRBV27 and TRBJ1-6; TRBD1 matches at 9 bases. Per germline, CDR1 MNHEY and CDR2 SMNVEV (reference sequence). With V trimmed by 0 bases and J by 16 bases, 7 bases remained unmatched. The CDR3 is 14 amino acids. The CDR3 loop is CASSLSGQGSWLHF. CDR3 sequence (DNA): TGTGCCAGCAGTTTATCGGGACAGGGCAGCTGGCTCCACTTT.

The chain links TRBV7-6 to TRBJ2-5; 13 bases fit TRBD2. CDR1 and CDR2 from the germline V gene are SGHVS and FNYEAQ. This CDR3 contains 15 residues. V was clipped by 6 bases and J by 4 bases; unmatched bases: 5. The CDR3 here is CASRQTSGRVETQYF. CDR3 in DNA: TGTGCCAGCAGACAAACTAGCGGGAGGGTAGAGACCCAGTACTTC.

V and J are TRBV19 and TRBJ2-7; unclear D gene. The V gene lost 3 bases and the J gene lost 7 bases, with 10 bases spanning the gap. Germline V lookup: CDR1 LNHDA, CDR2 SQIVND (reference sequence). This CDR3 spans 12 amino acids. In DNA form, the CDR3 reads TGTGCCAGTAGTATTCCCGGGTTTGAGCAGTACTTC. Translation: CASSIPGFEQYF.

The chain joins TRBV5-1 to TRBJ2-5; 9 bases are a match to TRBD2. Germline V lookup: CDR1 SGHRS, CDR2 YFSETQ. The CDR3 consists of 14 residues. V was pared by 4 bases and J by 5 bases, with 6 bases of the junction left unmatched. The CDR3 region is CASSPGTSLETQYF. CDR3 sequence (DNA): TGCGCCAGCAGCCCGGGGACTAGCTTGGAGACCCAGTACTTC.

The chain has TRBV10-3 and TRBJ2-7; 12 bases are shared with TRBD2. V trimming: 3 bases; J trimming: 3 bases; junction bases outside the gene matches: 3. CDR1 and CDR2 from the germline V gene are ENHRY and SYGVKD. This CDR3 region has 15 residues. The CDR3 nucleotides are TGTGCCATCAGTGACCCTAGCGGGAGGGTCTACGAGCAGTACTTC. Translated, it gives CAISDPSGRVYEQYF.

This chain links TRBV7-9 with TRBJ2-2; 7 bases are shared with TRBD1. CDR1 and CDR2 from the germline V gene are SEHNR and FQNEAQ (reference sequence). There are 16 residues in the CDR3. V shed 5 bases, J shed 1 base, and the junction held 7 bases outside the gene matches. DNA for the CDR3: TGTGCCAGCAGCCTGACAGGGCCGATGAACACCGGGGAGCTGTTTTTT. The encoded protein is CASSLTGPMNTGELFF.

This clone has a single count. The genes are TRBV6-5 and TRBJ2-5, with D perhaps TRBD2 (5 bases). The length of the CDR3 is 16 residues. V gave up 2 bases and J gave up 5 bases, with 18 bases separating them. Per the germline V gene, CDR1 is MNHEY and CDR2 is SVGAGI. The CDR3 spells CASSYPLGRAGETQYF. CDR3 coding DNA: TGTGCCAGCAGTTACCCGTTAGGGCGGGCTGGGGAGACCCAGTACTTC.

V gene TRBV28 combines with J gene TRBJ2-2; 12 positions agree with TRBD2. V lost 6 bases and J lost 7; bases outside the gene matches: 9. CDR3 length: 16 amino acids. Germline lookup yields CDR1 MDHEN and CDR2 SYDVKM. CDR3: CASSPRLAGEFGELFF. The CDR3 DNA sequence: TGTGCCAGCAGCCCCCGACTAGCGGGAGAATTCGGGGAGCTGTTTTTT.

This sequence joins TRBV27 and TRBJ2-1, with 7 bases identical to TRBD1. Losses at the gene ends were 5 bases for V and 1 base for J; bases not matched to a gene: 11. Looked up from germline, CDR1 is MNHEY and CDR2 is SMNVEV (reference sequence). This CDR3 has 17 residues. The CDR3 DNA sequence: TGTGCCAGCAGTACCCTGACAGGGACCCATTCCTACAATGAGCAGTTCTTC. This translates into CASSTLTGTHSYNEQFF.

This clone was picked up one time. The chain uses TRBV4-2 and TRBJ2-5, with TRBD1 matching 11 bases. Germline CDR1 and CDR2: LGHNA and YNFKEQ. Germline trimming cut 5 bases from V and 1 base from J; bases unmatched to any gene: 6. This CDR3 comprises 16 residues. The CDR3 is CASSDRDRGTQETQYF. The CDR3 DNA follows: TGTGCCAGCAGCGACCGGGACAGGGGGACCCAAGAGACCCAGTACTTC.

This chain connects TRBV24-1 to TRBJ2-1; D is perhaps TRBD2 (5 bases). The CDR3 has 14 amino acids. In germline, CDR1 is KGHDR, CDR2 SFDVKD. The V end was cut by 7 bases, the J end by 5 bases, with 14 bases between. Here the CDR3 DNA reads TGTGCCACCAGAAGGACGGGAAATAACAATGAGCAGTTCTTC. It is translated as CATRRTGNNNEQFF.

The rearrangement uses TRBV2 and TRBJ1-3, with a tentative D call TRBD1 (6 bases). With 5 bases removed from V and 4 bases from J, the gap between germline ends came to 15 bases. Germline loops: CDR1 SNHLY, CDR2 FYNNEI. CDR3 length: 15 amino acids. The DNA for the CDR3 is TGTGCCAGCAGTTCCCAGGGGCTTGAGGGAAACACCATATATTTT. Its translation: CASSSQGLEGNTIYF.

The chain joins TRBV6-5 to TRBJ2-1, with 10 bases identical to TRBD2. This CDR3 comprises 14 residues. Germline assignment: CDR1 MNHEY and CDR2 SVGAGI. V lost 10 bases to trimming and J lost 9 bases; unmatched junction nucleotides: 12. The CDR3 protein is CATQRAGGPGEQFF. CDR3 DNA sequence: TGTGCCACCCAGCGAGCGGGAGGGCCTGGTGAGCAGTTCTTC.

This chain uses TRBV19 with TRBJ1-4; D gene ambiguous. With 5 bases removed from V and 0 bases from J, the gap between germline ends came to 16 bases. Germline lookup yields CDR1 LNHDA and CDR2 SQIVND (reference sequence). CDR3 size: 17 residues. CDR3 in DNA: TGTGCCAGTAGTGCAGGAAGAGACCCTTCAACTAATGAAAAACTGTTTTTT. Translated, it gives CASSAGRDPSTNEKLFF.

This CDR3 is CASSLGTGGLGAFF. The CDR3, as DNA: TGTGCCAGCAGTTTAGGGACAGGGGGTCTGGGGGCTTTCTTT. This rearrangement joins TRBV28 to TRBJ1-1; 11 positions agree with TRBD1. The CDR3 consists of 14 residues. With 2 bases clipped from V and 11 bases from J, the junction kept 7 bases outside the gene matches. Per germline, CDR1 MDHEN and CDR2 SYDVKM.

The V call is TRBV7-9, the J call TRBJ2-1; no clear D. Germline V gene lookup returns CDR1 SEHNR and CDR2 FQNEAQ (reference sequence). The CDR3 consists of 13 residues. V lost 5 bases to trimming and J lost 5 bases, with 10 bases between them. The CDR3 sequence is CASSPPGDNEQFF. The CDR3 DNA is TGTGCCAGCAGCCCCCCGGGTGACAATGAGCAGTTCTTC.

This clone was observed a single time. The chain employs TRBV7-2 and TRBJ2-7; TRBD1 might be the D (6 bases). The length of the CDR3 is 14 residues. CDR1 is SGHTA and CDR2 is FQGNSA in the germline V gene. Trimming took 6 bases from V and 3 from J, leaving 15 bases between them. The CDR3 DNA reads as TGTGCCAGCAGTCAACGTACAGGGATCTACGAGCAGTACTTC. The encoded protein is CASSQRTGIYEQYF.